These T cell receptor beta chains were read from a single sample in a study of radiotherapy plus CTLA-4 blockade in lung cancer. The method was immunoSEQ multiplex PCR; TCRdb's version includes in-frame clones alone and lacks a portion of them. The sample consists of fewer than 75,000 clones, around 90% of them appearing once. Here the sequenced sample was peripheral blood, taken from a patient treated with radiotherapy plus ipilimumab. The source is a human donor with non-small cell lung cancer that progressed on radiotherapy plus ipilimumab. CDR3s include the opening cysteine and the closing phenylalanine or tryptophan.

CDR3 protein: CASSYRDGNTIYF
J gene: TRBJ1-3
V gene: TRBV4-1

CDR3 protein: CASSPSGRNTGELFF
J gene: TRBJ2-2
V gene: TRBV5-1

CDR3 protein: CASSGTPNSPYNEQFF
J gene: TRBJ2-1
V gene: TRBV5-1

CDR3 protein: CASSHEGTSLTYEQYF
J gene: TRBJ2-7
V gene: TRBV5-6

CDR3 protein: CASAGQIQETQYF
J gene: TRBJ2-5
V gene: TRBV30

CDR3 protein: CASSELQGWEKAFF
J gene: TRBJ1-1
V gene: TRBV2

CDR3 protein: CASSRNGYGYTF
J gene: TRBJ1-2
V gene: TRBV18

CDR3 protein: CASSTQGGNTGELFF
J gene: TRBJ2-2
V gene: TRBV5-6

CDR3 protein: CALRSLSETQYF
J gene: TRBJ2-5
V gene: TRBV30

CDR3 protein: CASSFLGNYGYTF
J gene: TRBJ1-2
V gene: TRBV28

CDR3 protein: CASSWKQEGNTEAFF
J gene: TRBJ1-1
V gene: TRBV27

CDR3 protein: CASRDYRRGGLFSGNTIYF
J gene: TRBJ1-3
V gene: TRBV28

CDR3 protein: CASSGLAGGPGEQFF
J gene: TRBJ2-1
V gene: TRBV7-9

CDR3 protein: CASSKQGILEQYF
J gene: TRBJ2-7
V gene: TRBV27

CDR3 protein: CASSVVGAGGAQYF
J gene: TRBJ2-5
V gene: TRBV9

CDR3 protein: CASSLSPSGRALAGELFF
J gene: TRBJ2-2
V gene: TRBV27

CDR3 protein: CASSLVRYEAFF
J gene: TRBJ1-1
V gene: TRBV7-2

CDR3 protein: CASSEGTISGNTIYF
J gene: TRBJ1-3
V gene: TRBV2

CDR3 protein: CASSYSRRTVVEKLFF
J gene: TRBJ1-4
V gene: TRBV6-5

CDR3 protein: CASSLGTAYNEQFF
J gene: TRBJ2-1
V gene: TRBV5-6

CDR3 protein: CASSARETQHF
J gene: TRBJ1-5
V gene: TRBV2

CDR3 protein: CASREQGAIYGYTF
J gene: TRBJ1-2
V gene: TRBV2

CDR3 protein: CASSLIPAGEAFF
J gene: TRBJ1-1
V gene: TRBV7-2

CDR3 protein: CASSQVAGGGEQYF
J gene: TRBJ2-7
V gene: TRBV14

CDR3 protein: CARIPTDPSNQPQHF
J gene: TRBJ1-5
V gene: TRBV10-1

CDR3 protein: CSEVGRGGFNEQFF
J gene: TRBJ2-1
V gene: TRBV29-1

CDR3 protein: CASSRTGGLDYGYTF
J gene: TRBJ1-2
V gene: TRBV5-6

CDR3 protein: CASTPTDGSNQPQHF
J gene: TRBJ1-5
V gene: TRBV19

CDR3 protein: CSVIPAGGETQYF
J gene: TRBJ2-5
V gene: TRBV29-1

CDR3 protein: CASSSRQGKAEAFF
J gene: TRBJ1-1
V gene: TRBV5-1

CDR3 protein: CASSIAGTTQKTQYF
J gene: TRBJ2-5
V gene: TRBV19

CDR3 protein: CAWSLNPGEAFF
J gene: TRBJ1-1
V gene: TRBV30

CDR3 protein: CAWKQGGPPRNTIYF
J gene: TRBJ1-3
V gene: TRBV30

CDR3 protein: CASSLGQGGESDTQYF
J gene: TRBJ2-3
V gene: TRBV7-6

CDR3 protein: CATQPRGQGPTEAFF
J gene: TRBJ1-1
V gene: TRBV27

CDR3 protein: CASRGAYEQYF
J gene: .
V gene: TRBV6-1

CDR3 protein: CASSGAWPGPTKNIQYF
J gene: TRBJ2-4
V gene: TRBV11-1

CDR3 protein: CASSNRRAFSNQPQHF
J gene: TRBJ1-5
V gene: TRBV5-7

CDR3 protein: CASRPTSDSTGELFF
J gene: TRBJ2-2
V gene: TRBV5-1

CDR3 protein: CACASNTIYF
J gene: TRBJ1-3
V gene: TRBV30